This entry lists 12 T cell receptor beta chains sequenced from one sample in a study of spatial heterogeneity in lung cancer. Specified time point: sample taken at primary tumor resection. Unsorted samples of tumor, nontumor lung or frozen PBMC had their whole RNA sequenced. TCRdb called the 5' RACE reads again in MiXCR, with one record for every CDR3 protein. The sample yields roughly 17,000 distinct CDR3 sequences, 15% to 20% seen once. Specimen: PBMCs, collected at surgery. The receptors originated from a male donor with early-stage non-small cell lung cancer.

This chain joins TRBV9 and TRBJ1-1; D is perhaps TRBD1 (5 bases). CDR1 and CDR2 from the germline V gene are SGDLS and YYNGEE. This CDR3 is 14 amino acids long. Between the trimmed V and J ends, which lost 5 bases and 4 bases, there was a span of 15 bases. The CDR3 DNA is TGTGCCAGCAGGGAGAGGGAGGGGATCACTGAAGCTTTCTTT. This encodes CASREREGITEAFF.

V gene TRBV11-3 combines with J gene TRBJ2-3; perhaps TRBD1 as D (6 bases). This CDR3 is 16 amino acids long. V was clipped by 4 bases and J by 3 bases, with 17 bases between them. From germline, CDR1 is SGHNT and CDR2 YENEEA. The CDR3 DNA is TGTGCCAGCAGCTCTCCTACAGGGACCGGTACAGATACGCAGTATTTT. It is translated as CASSSPTGTGTDTQYF.

This clonotype was counted a few times. This chain links TRBV29-1 with TRBJ1-1, with 9 positions matching TRBD1. V lost 3 bases to trimming and J lost 4 bases; unmatched junction nucleotides: 3. This CDR3 contains 13 residues. CDR1 SQVTM and CDR2 ANQGSEA come from the germline V gene. The CDR3 protein is CSVERTGVTEAFF. The CDR3 DNA follows: TGCAGCGTTGAGAGGACAGGGGTCACTGAAGCTTTCTTT. The full variable domain, rest sourced from reference TRBV29-1 and TRBJ1-1, is SAVISQKPSRDICQRGTSLTIQCQVDSQVTMMFWYRQQPGQSLTLIATANQGSEATYESGFVIDKFPISRPNLTFSTLTVSNMSPEDSSIYLCSVERTGVTEAFFGQGTRLTVV.

By its share, this clonotype is medium-sized. This chain connects TRBV23-1 to TRBJ1-4, with TRBD1 matching 7 bases. TRBV23-1 is flagged as an ORF with uncertain function. CDR3 length: 15 residues. The ends lost 5 bases at V and 6 bases at J; junction bases unmatched: 9. In DNA, the CDR3 is TGCGCCAGCAGTGTCTCCGGGACAGCGTATGAAAAACTGTTTTTT. It codes for CASSVSGTAYEKLFF.

This clonotype was counted between two and nine times. The rearrangement uses TRBV12-3 or TRBV12-4 and TRBJ2-7; TRBD1 matches at 8 bases. The CDR3 extends over 14 amino acids. With 1 base clipped from V and 5 bases from J, the junction kept 4 bases outside the gene matches. The CDR3 DNA follows: TGTGCCAGCAGTTTAGACAGGGGGTCGCACGAGCAGTACTTC. This sequence encodes CASSLDRGSHEQYF.

Worth noting for this clonotype: It may be a read error: a sequence one base away is much more abundant. This rearrangement joins TRBV6-6 to TRBJ2-3; perhaps TRBD1 as D (5 bases). In germline, CDR1 is MNHNY, CDR2 SVGAGI (reference sequence). This CDR3 spans 14 amino acids. The CDR3 protein is CACSPRASTDTQYF. The CDR3 nucleotides are TGTGCCTGCAGCCCCAGGGCCAGCACAGATACGCAGTATTTT.

V usage is TRBV6-6 and J usage is TRBJ2-7; TRBD2 aligns across 9 bases. The CDR3 contains 15 residues. Trimming cost V 3 bases and J 7 bases; bases outside gene matches: 10. The germline gives CDR1 MNHNY, CDR2 SVGAGI (reference sequence). CDR3 DNA: TGTGCCAGCAGTTATGAAAGCGGGGGGCCTCGGGAGCAGTACTTC. It specifies CASSYESGGPREQYF.

V usage is TRBV12-3 or TRBV12-4 and J usage is TRBJ2-7, with 8 bases lining up with TRBD2. V was clipped by 6 bases and J by 4 bases; unmatched bases: 17. The CDR3 consists of 17 residues. The CDR3 nucleotides are TGTGCCAGCAGCCCTGTCCCGGGACTAGTGGGGTCTTACGAGCAGTACTTC. This sequence encodes CASSPVPGLVGSYEQYF.

This clonotype has at least ten counts. CDR3 sequence reads: CASSLDRAGTGELFF. In nucleotides, the CDR3 is TGTGCCAGCAGTTTAGACAGGGCTGGCACCGGGGAGCTGTTTTTT. V and J are TRBV12-3 or TRBV12-4 and TRBJ2-2; D is possibly TRBD1 (6 bases). V was shortened by 1 base and J by 4 bases, with 10 bases between the two germline ends. The CDR3 contains 15 residues.

The sample holds many counts of this clonotype. V and J are TRBV19 and TRBJ2-3; D is possibly TRBD1 or TRBD2 (5 bases each). This CDR3 spans 15 amino acids. V gave up 5 bases and J gave up 1 base, with 13 bases separating them. In germline, CDR1 is LNHDA, CDR2 SQIVND (reference sequence). CDR3 loop: CASSPEGHGTDTQYF. In DNA form, the CDR3 reads TGTGCCAGTAGTCCCGAGGGGCACGGCACAGATACGCAGTATTTT.

A word on this clonotype: This could be a read error, since a much larger clone is one nucleotide away. The rearrangement uses TRBV20-1 and TRBJ2-3, with D tentatively TRBD1 or TRBD2 (7 bases each). CDR1 DFQATT and CDR2 SNEGSKA come from the germline V gene (reference sequence). The CDR3 is 16 amino acids. DNA for the CDR3: TGCGGTGCTAGCGGCTCCGGGACGACAGGGAGAGATACGCAGTATTTT. Amino acids: CGASGSGTTGRDTQYF.

This sequence joins TRBV5-6 and TRBJ2-3; D assignment may be TRBD1 or TRBD2 (6 bases each). V lost 2 bases, J lost 4 bases, and 17 bases lay in between. There are 16 residues in the CDR3. Germline-derived CDR1 and CDR2 are SGHDT and YYEEEE. CDR3 coding DNA: TGTGCCAGCAGCTTCCCATGGGGGGCGCGAGCAGATACGCAGTATTTT. Amino acid sequence: CASSFPWGARADTQYF.